Presented here are 24 T cell receptor beta chains from one specimen sequenced in a study of blood T cell repertoires in COVID-19. Measured with immunoSEQ multiplex PCR; TCRdb has only the in-frame clones, and not every one. The sample contains about 15,000 clones, about nine tenths of which appear only once. Source material: peripheral blood. Receptor source: a man in his fifties or sixties with active COVID-19.

The V gene is TRBV11-2, the J gene TRBJ1-2; 8 bases match TRBD1. This CDR3 has 12 residues. The V and J ends lost 2 bases and 7 bases, in that order; junction bases with no gene match: 0. Germline V lookup: CDR1 SGHAT, CDR2 FQNNGV. The CDR3 protein is CASSLQGAGYTF. CDR3 coding DNA: TGTGCCAGCAGCTTACAGGGGGCTGGCTACACCTTC. Complete variable domain (other parts from reference TRBV11-2 and TRBJ1-2): EAGVAQSPRYKIIEKRQSVAFWCNPISGHATLYWYQQILGQGPKLLIQFQNNGVVDDSQLPKDRFSAERLKGVDSTLKIQPAKLEDSAVYLCASSLQGAGYTFGSGTRLTVV.

The J gene is TRBJ2-7, the V gene TRBV2; the D gene is possibly TRBD1 (6 bases). Germline values: CDR1 SNHLY, CDR2 FYNNEI. CDR3 length: 14 residues. Trimming stripped 3 bases from V and 3 bases from J, with 12 bases between. The chain's CDR3 is CASSDIGQNYEQYF. Here the CDR3 DNA reads TGTGCCAGCAGTGATATCGGACAGAACTACGAGCAGTACTTC.

The CDR3 coding sequence is TGTGCCAGCAGCGTAGGATCAGAGGGGAACACTGAAGCTTTCTTT. Protein: CASSVGSEGNTEAFF. The rearrangement links TRBV9 to TRBJ1-1; D is undetermined. V lost 0 bases and J 1 base, leaving 10 bases between the germline ends. Germline V gene sequence: CDR1 SGDLS, CDR2 YYNGEE. The length of the CDR3 is 15 residues.

In DNA form, the CDR3 reads TGTGCCAGCAGCCGTTGGGGCTTGGCGGACGAGCAGTACTTC. This sequence encodes CASSRWGLADEQYF. The rearrangement uses TRBV7-9 and TRBJ2-7; possible D gene TRBD1, 5 bases. This CDR3 has 14 residues. V was clipped by 5 bases and J by 5 bases, with 16 bases between them. Per the germline V gene, CDR1 is SEHNR and CDR2 is FQNEAQ (reference sequence). Drawing the rest from reference TRBV7-9 and TRBJ2-7, the complete variable domain is DTGVSQNPRHKITKRGQNVTFRCDPISEHNRLYWYRQTLGQGPEFLTYFQNEAQLEKSRLLSDRFSAERPKGSFSTLEIQRTEQGDSAMYLCASSRWGLADEQYFGPGTRLTVT.

V and J are TRBV7-2 and TRBJ2-2, with TRBD1 matching over 8 bases. Looked up from germline, CDR1 is SGHTA and CDR2 is FQGNSA. The CDR3 has 12 amino acids. The V gene end was trimmed by 10 bases and the J gene end by 6 bases; junction bases not matched to a gene: 4. DNA for the CDR3: TGTGCCATTCTACAGGGGGCCGGGGAGCTGTTTTTT. It is translated as CAILQGAGELFF.

This clone was found once. The V gene is TRBV9, the J gene TRBJ2-7, with 7 bases matching TRBD2. V was clipped by 0 bases and J by 3 bases; unmatched bases: 9. The germline V gene encodes CDR1 SGDLS and CDR2 YYNGEE. CDR3 length: 16 amino acids. The CDR3 loop is CASSVGEGNLYYEQYF. In DNA form, the CDR3 reads TGTGCCAGCAGCGTAGGGGAGGGCAACTTATACTACGAGCAGTACTTC.

The gene calls are TRBV7-2 and TRBJ2-3; TRBD2 aligns across 11 bases. This CDR3 is built from 15 residues. With V trimmed by 7 bases and J by 2 bases, 5 bases remained unmatched. Germline CDR1 reads SGHTA; CDR2 reads FQGNSA. CDR3 amino acids: CASIPGLADTDTQYF. The CDR3 DNA sequence: TGTGCCAGCATCCCGGGACTAGCGGACACAGATACGCAGTATTTT.

The V and J genes are TRBV24-1 and TRBJ2-7; possible D gene TRBD2, 5 bases. Trimming pared 4 bases from V and 3 bases from J, leaving 9 bases between. Germline V gene sequence: CDR1 KGHDR, CDR2 SFDVKD. This CDR3 has 13 residues. CDR3 DNA: TGTGCCACCAGTGACGATACTAGCTACGAGCAGTACTTC. Translation gives CATSDDTSYEQYF.

This clone was observed once. The chain employs TRBV6-5 and TRBJ1-2; 11 nucleotides align to TRBD1. The CDR3 spans 14 residues. Looked up from germline, CDR1 is MNHEY and CDR2 is SVGAGI. The ends lost 6 bases at V and 5 bases at J; junction bases unmatched: 5. The CDR3 here is CASSRDRGGYGYTF. CDR3 nucleotide sequence: TGTGCCAGCAGCCGGGACAGGGGGGGGTATGGCTACACCTTC.

In the case of this clone: Other DNA sequences in the same sample also yield this CDR3. This chain joins TRBV5-1 and TRBJ1-1, with 7 bases lining up with TRBD1. The CDR3 sequence is 14 residues long. V shed 5 bases, J shed 2 bases, and the junction held 6 bases outside the gene matches. Germline V gives CDR1 SGHRS, CDR2 YFSETQ. Here the CDR3 DNA reads TGCGCCAGCAGTTCGGGACAGCCCAACACTGAAGCTTTCTTT. The encoded protein is CASSSGQPNTEAFF.

The V and J genes are TRBV27 and TRBJ2-7, with D possibly matching TRBD1 (7 bases). The CDR3 runs to 13 residues. Germline CDR1 is MNHEY and CDR2 is SMNVEV (reference sequence). V was cut by 5 bases and J by 3 bases, with 11 bases left in between. This CDR3 reads CASSPGGIYEQYF. DNA of the CDR3: TGTGCCAGCAGTCCAGGGGGGATCTACGAGCAGTACTTC.

The gene calls are TRBV11-3 and TRBJ2-1, with TRBD2 identical over 13 bases. The CDR3 consists of 19 residues. Germline lookup yields CDR1 SGHNT and CDR2 YENEEA. V was pared by 0 bases and J by 3 bases, with 8 bases of the junction left unmatched. Written as DNA, the CDR3 is TGTGCCAGCAGCTTAGAAGGACTAGCGGGAGTGGCTTACTACAATGAGCAGTTCTTC. Amino acid sequence: CASSLEGLAGVAYYNEQFF.

The chain couples TRBV2 to TRBJ1-2; tentatively, D is TRBD1 (5 bases). CDR1 is SNHLY and CDR2 is FYNNEI in the germline V gene. V gave up 1 base and J gave up 4 bases, with 10 bases separating them. The CDR3 length is 14 residues. The CDR3, as DNA: TGTGCCAGCAGTGAAGATCAGGGCGGCTATGGCTACACCTTC. It is translated as CASSEDQGGYGYTF.

The rearrangement links TRBV5-4 to TRBJ1-1; 8 bases are a match to TRBD1. Germline CDR1 SGHNT, CDR2 YYREEE (reference sequence). The CDR3 extends over 15 amino acids. Trimming took 4 bases from V and 1 from J; bases not matched to a gene: 6. Written as DNA, the CDR3 is TGTGCCAGCAGCCCCCCCGGACAGGGGAACACTGAAGCTTTCTTT. Translation: CASSPPGQGNTEAFF.

This chain links TRBV11-2 with TRBJ1-1, with a tentative D call TRBD1 (6 bases). Trimming cost V 3 bases and J 2 bases, with 10 bases left between them. Germline V gene data show CDR1 as SGHAT and CDR2 as FQNNGV. This CDR3 comprises 14 residues. The CDR3 region is CASSFRDTNTEAFF. CDR3 DNA sequence: TGTGCCAGCAGCTTCCGGGACACTAACACTGAAGCTTTCTTT. The full variable domain, in which reference TRBV11-2 and TRBJ1-1 provide the parts outside the CDR3, is EAGVAQSPRYKIIEKRQSVAFWCNPISGHATLYWYQQILGQGPKLLIQFQNNGVVDDSQLPKDRFSAERLKGVDSTLKIQPAKLEDSAVYLCASSFRDTNTEAFFGQGTRLTVV.

This chain joins TRBV7-9 and TRBJ1-4; 7 positions agree with TRBD1. Germline V gives CDR1 SEHNR, CDR2 FQNEAQ (reference sequence). The CDR3 spans 13 residues. Trimming removed 6 bases from V and 10 bases from J; junction bases left unmatched: 8. CDR3 nucleotide sequence: TGTGCCAGCAGTCGACAGGGCGCGGTAAAACTGTTTTTT. Its protein product is CASSRQGAVKLFF.

The rearrangement links TRBV18 to TRBJ1-1; TRBD1 matches at 7 bases. There are 15 residues in the CDR3. The germline CDR1 and CDR2 sequences are KGHSH and LQKENI. Germline trimming cut 4 bases from V and 5 bases from J; bases unmatched to any gene: 10. CDR3 loop: CASSRDRVTRTEAFF. The CDR3 region has the DNA TGTGCCAGCTCACGCGACAGGGTAACGCGTACTGAAGCTTTCTTT.

This chain uses TRBV5-4 with TRBJ2-3, with D tentatively TRBD2 (5 bases). Germline V gene lookup returns CDR1 SGHNT and CDR2 YYREEE (reference sequence). The CDR3 consists of 17 residues. Trimming removed 4 bases from V and 0 bases from J, with 18 bases in between. The CDR3 sequence: CASSIPTRGASTDTQYF. CDR3 bases: TGTGCCAGCAGCATACCGACCCGGGGAGCTAGCACAGATACGCAGTATTTT.

The rearrangement joins TRBV10-3 to TRBJ1-1; 9 bases match TRBD1. The CDR3 has 14 amino acids. The trim removed 6 bases at V and 7 bases at J, leaving 9 bases unmatched. Germline CDR1 and CDR2: ENHRY and SYGVKD. For the CDR3, the DNA is TGTGCCATCAGGGACAGGGGTTCGGGCCGTGAAGCTTTCTTT. Its protein is CAIRDRGSGREAFF.

This clone came up a few times. This rearrangement joins TRBV7-2 to TRBJ1-6; D not resolved. The CDR3 spans 13 residues. V lost 5 bases and J 4 bases, leaving 6 bases between the germline ends. From germline, CDR1 is SGHTA and CDR2 FQGNSA. Here the CDR3 DNA reads TGTGCCAGCAGCCCCCCGTATAATTCACCCCTCCACTTT. Translated, it gives CASSPPYNSPLHF.

This chain connects TRBV7-3 to TRBJ1-1; D remains unclear. The V and J ends lost 4 bases and 3 bases respectively, with 9 bases between them. CDR3 size: 13 residues. Germline V lookup: CDR1 SGHTA, CDR2 FQGTGA. DNA of the CDR3: TGTGCCAGCAGCTCCTCTCAGGACACTGAAGCTTTCTTT. Translated, it gives CASSSSQDTEAFF.

The chain recombines TRBV6-5 with TRBJ2-3; D perhaps matches TRBD2 (6 bases). The CDR3 has 14 residues. The V gene lost 7 bases and the J gene lost 8 bases, with 19 bases spanning the gap. Germline-derived CDR1 and CDR2 are MNHEY and SVGAGI. CDR3 nucleotide sequence: TGTGCCAGCACCGGGACTCGCCCCCCTGGTACGCAGTATTTT. This gives the protein CASTGTRPPGTQYF.

J is TRBJ2-1 and V is TRBV24-1; D might be TRBD2 (5 bases). The CDR3 runs 16 residues. V was clipped by 1 base and J by 2 bases, with 11 bases between them. Germline loops: CDR1 KGHDR, CDR2 SFDVKD. The CDR3 nucleotides are TGTGCCACCAGTGATTTAGGCGGGCCCGCCTACAATGAGCAGTTCTTC. Translation gives CATSDLGGPAYNEQFF.

This chain uses TRBV11-3 with TRBJ1-1, with 7 bases that match TRBD1. V trimming: 1 base; J trimming: 0 bases; junction bases outside the gene matches: 8. This CDR3 contains 17 residues. Germline V CDR1 and CDR2: SGHNT, YENEEA. The CDR3 reads CASSLGHRTGLNTEAFF. In DNA, the CDR3 is TGTGCCAGCAGCTTAGGCCATAGGACAGGTTTGAACACTGAAGCTTTCTTT.